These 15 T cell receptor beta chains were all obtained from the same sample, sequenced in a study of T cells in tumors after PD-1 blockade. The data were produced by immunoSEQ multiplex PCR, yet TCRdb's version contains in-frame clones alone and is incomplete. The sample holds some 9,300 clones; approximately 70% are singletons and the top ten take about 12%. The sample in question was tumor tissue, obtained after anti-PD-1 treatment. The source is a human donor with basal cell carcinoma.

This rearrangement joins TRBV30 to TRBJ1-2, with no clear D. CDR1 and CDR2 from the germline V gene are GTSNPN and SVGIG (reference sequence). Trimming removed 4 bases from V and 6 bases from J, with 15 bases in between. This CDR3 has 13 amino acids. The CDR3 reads CAWKVGLGNGYTF. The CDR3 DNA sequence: TGTGCCTGGAAAGTAGGACTGGGAAATGGCTACACCTTC.

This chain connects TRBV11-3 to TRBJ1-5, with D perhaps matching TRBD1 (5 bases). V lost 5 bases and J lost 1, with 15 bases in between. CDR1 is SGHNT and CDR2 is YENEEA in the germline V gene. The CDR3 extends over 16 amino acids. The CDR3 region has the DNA TGTGCCAGCAGCGTAAGTGGGACTCCCAGCAATCAGCCCCAGCATTTT. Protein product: CASSVSGTPSNQPQHF.

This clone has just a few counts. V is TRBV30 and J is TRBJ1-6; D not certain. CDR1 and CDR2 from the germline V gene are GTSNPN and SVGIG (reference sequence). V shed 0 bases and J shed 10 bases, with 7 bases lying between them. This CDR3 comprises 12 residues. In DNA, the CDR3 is TGTGCCTGGAGTGTTCTAGACTCACCCCTCCACTTT. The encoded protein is CAWSVLDSPLHF.

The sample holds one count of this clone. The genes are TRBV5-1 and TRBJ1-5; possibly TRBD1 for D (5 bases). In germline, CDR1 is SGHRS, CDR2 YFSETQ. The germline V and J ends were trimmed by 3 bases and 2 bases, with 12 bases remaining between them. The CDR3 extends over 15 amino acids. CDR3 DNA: TGCGCCAGCAGCTCAACGGGGCTCGGCAATCAGCCCCAGCATTTT. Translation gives CASSSTGLGNQPQHF.

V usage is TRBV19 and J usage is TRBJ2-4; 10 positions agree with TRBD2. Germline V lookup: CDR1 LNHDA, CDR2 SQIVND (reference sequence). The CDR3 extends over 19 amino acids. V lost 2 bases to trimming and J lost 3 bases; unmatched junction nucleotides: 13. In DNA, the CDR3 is TGTGCCAGTAGTATACTGAGTAGCGGGGGGTCTTGGGGCAAAAACATTCAGTACTTC. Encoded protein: CASSILSSGGSWGKNIQYF.

CDR3 protein: CASSPTSDTQYF. CDR3 in DNA: TGTGCCAGCAGCCCCACCTCTGATACGCAGTATTTT. This chain connects TRBV7-8 to TRBJ2-3; the D is unclear. The CDR3 loop spans 12 amino acids. The ends were cut back, 5 bases at V and 6 bases at J, with 9 bases in the middle. Looked up from germline, CDR1 is SGHVS and CDR2 is FQNEAQ.

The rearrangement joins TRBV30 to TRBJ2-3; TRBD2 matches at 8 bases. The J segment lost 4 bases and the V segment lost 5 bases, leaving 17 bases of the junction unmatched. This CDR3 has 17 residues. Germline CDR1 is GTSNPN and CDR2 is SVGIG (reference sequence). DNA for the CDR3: TGTGCCTGGGGGGTTGAAGCGGGAGTTGGATTGTCAGATACGCAGTATTTT. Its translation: CAWGVEAGVGLSDTQYF.

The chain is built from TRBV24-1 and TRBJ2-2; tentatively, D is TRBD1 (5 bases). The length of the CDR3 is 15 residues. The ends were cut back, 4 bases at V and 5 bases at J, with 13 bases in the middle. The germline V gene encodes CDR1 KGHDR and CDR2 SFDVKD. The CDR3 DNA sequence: TGTGCCACCAGTGAAGGGCGCAGGGATACCGGGGAGCTGTTTTTT. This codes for CATSEGRRDTGELFF.

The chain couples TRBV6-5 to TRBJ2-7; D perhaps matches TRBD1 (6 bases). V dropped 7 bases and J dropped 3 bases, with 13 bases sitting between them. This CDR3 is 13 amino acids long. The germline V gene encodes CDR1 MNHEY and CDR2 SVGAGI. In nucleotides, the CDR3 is TGTGCCAGCATGAGAGGCAGGGGCTACGAGCAGTACTTC. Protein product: CASMRGRGYEQYF.

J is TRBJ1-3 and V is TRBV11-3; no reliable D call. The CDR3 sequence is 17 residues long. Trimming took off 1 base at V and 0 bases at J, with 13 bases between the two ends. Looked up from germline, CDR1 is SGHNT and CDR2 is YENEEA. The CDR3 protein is CASSLGRLGRSGNTIYF. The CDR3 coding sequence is TGTGCCAGCAGCTTAGGGCGCTTGGGCCGCTCTGGAAACACCATATATTTT. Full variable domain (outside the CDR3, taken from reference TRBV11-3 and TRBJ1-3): EAGVVQSPRYKIIEKKQPVAFWCNPISGHNTLYWYLQNLGQGPELLIRYENEEAVDDSQLPKDRFSAERLKGVDSTLKIQPAELGDSAVYLCASSLGRLGRSGNTIYFGEGSWLTVV.

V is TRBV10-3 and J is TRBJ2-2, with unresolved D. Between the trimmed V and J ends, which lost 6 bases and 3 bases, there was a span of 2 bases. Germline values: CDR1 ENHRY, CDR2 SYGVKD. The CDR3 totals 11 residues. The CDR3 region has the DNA TGTGCCATCAGGGACACCGGGGAGCTGTTTTTT. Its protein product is CAIRDTGELFF.

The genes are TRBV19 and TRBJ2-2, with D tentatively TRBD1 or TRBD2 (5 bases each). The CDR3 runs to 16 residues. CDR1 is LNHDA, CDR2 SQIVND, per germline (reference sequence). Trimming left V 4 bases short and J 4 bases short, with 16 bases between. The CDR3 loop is CASSNKGPPVTGELFF. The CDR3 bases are TGTGCCAGTAGTAATAAGGGACCCCCGGTCACCGGGGAGCTGTTTTTT.

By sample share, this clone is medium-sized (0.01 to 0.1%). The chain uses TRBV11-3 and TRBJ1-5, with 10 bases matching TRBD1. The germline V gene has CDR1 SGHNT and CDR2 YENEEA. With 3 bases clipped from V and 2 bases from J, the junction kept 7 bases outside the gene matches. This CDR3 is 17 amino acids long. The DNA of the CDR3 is TGTGCCAGCAGCTTCCTTGACAGGGGGCACGGCAATCAGCCCCAGCATTTT. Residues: CASSFLDRGHGNQPQHF.

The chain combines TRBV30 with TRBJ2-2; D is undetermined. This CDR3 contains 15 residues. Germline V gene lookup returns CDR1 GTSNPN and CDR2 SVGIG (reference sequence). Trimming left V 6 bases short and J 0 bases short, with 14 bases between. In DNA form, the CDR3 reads TGTGCCTGTCACCCCTCTCGCGCGAACACCGGGGAGCTGTTTTTT. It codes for CACHPSRANTGELFF.

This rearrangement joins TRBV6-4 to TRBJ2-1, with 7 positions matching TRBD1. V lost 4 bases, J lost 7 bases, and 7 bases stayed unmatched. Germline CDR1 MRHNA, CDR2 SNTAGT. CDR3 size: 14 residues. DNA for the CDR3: TGTGCCAGCAGTGTTAATCCACAGGGGAATGAGCAGTTCTTC. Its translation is CASSVNPQGNEQFF.